These 15 T cell receptor beta chains originate from one sample sequenced in a study of T cell responses to AZD1222 COVID-19 vaccine. The assay was immunoSEQ multiplex PCR, and TCRdb's table has in-frame clones only and misses some. Among roughly 120,000 clones listed, roughly 92% were seen once. The sample was peripheral blood, taken 28 days after the second AZD1222 dose. Receptors originate from an adult who received the AZD1222 COVID-19 vaccine.

This sequence joins TRBV18 and TRBJ1-5; D not resolved. The CDR3 loop spans 16 amino acids. V dropped 4 bases and J dropped 1 base, with 14 bases sitting between them. Germline CDR1 KGHSH, CDR2 LQKENI. The CDR3 coding sequence is TGTGCCAGCTCACGAGCATTAGGAGGAAGCAATCAGCCCCAGCATTTT. Amino acids: CASSRALGGSNQPQHF.

The rearrangement joins TRBV3-1 (or the pseudogene TRBV3-2) to TRBJ2-3, with 10 nucleotides matching TRBD2. The CDR3 is 16 residues long. Trimming took 4 bases from V and 8 from J; bases not matched to a gene: 12. Germline lookup yields CDR1 LGHDT and CDR2 YNNKEL (reference sequence). CDR3: CASSPQMGLAGVTQYF. The CDR3 DNA follows: TGTGCCAGCAGCCCCCAGATGGGGCTAGCGGGGGTTACGCAGTATTTT.

The rearrangement joins TRBV6-5 to TRBJ1-6, with D possibly matching TRBD1 (6 bases). The CDR3 extends over 15 amino acids. Trimming stripped 6 bases from V and 9 bases from J, with 18 bases between. Germline lookup yields CDR1 MNHEY and CDR2 SVGAGI. CDR3: CASRPGGADGSPLHF. DNA of the CDR3: TGTGCCAGCAGGCCGGGGGGGGCGGATGGTTCACCCCTCCACTTT.

The gene calls are TRBV19 and TRBJ1-2; D perhaps matches TRBD1 (5 bases). V dropped 6 bases and J dropped 2 bases, with 16 bases sitting between them. The CDR3 sequence is 15 residues long. CDR1 is LNHDA, CDR2 SQIVND, per germline (reference sequence). CDR3: CASSIGQGINYGYTF. DNA for the CDR3: TGTGCCAGTAGCATCGGGCAGGGAATAAACTATGGCTACACCTTC. The variable domain in full, with the rest retrieved from reference TRBV19 and TRBJ1-2, is DGGITQSPKYLFRKEGQNVTLSCEQNLNHDAMYWYRQDPGQGLRLIYYSQIVNDFQKGDIAEGYSVSREKKESFPLTVTSAQKNPTAFYLCASSIGQGINYGYTFGSGTRLTVV.

This clone was counted a single time. V gene TRBV6-1 combines with J gene TRBJ2-3, with D maybe TRBD2 (6 bases). Germline values: CDR1 MNHNS, CDR2 SASEGT. The V end was cut by 2 bases, the J end by 2 bases, with 14 bases between. The CDR3 loop spans 16 amino acids. As DNA, the CDR3 is TGTGCCAGCAGTGAAATCGGGGGTTGGTCCACAGATACGCAGTATTTT. Translating it yields CASSEIGGWSTDTQYF.

This clone was seen only once. The chain has TRBV10-3 and TRBJ1-1; D uncertain. Trimming left V 4 bases short and J 1 base short, with 7 bases between. CDR1 and CDR2 (germline): ENHRY, SYGVKD. The CDR3 consists of 13 residues. The CDR3 DNA is TGTGCCATCAGTGCGGCGGAGAACACTGAAGCTTTCTTT. This codes for CAISAAENTEAFF.

V is TRBV5-4 and J is TRBJ1-2; no clear D gene. The CDR3 length is 12 residues. Germline V gene data show CDR1 as SGHNT and CDR2 as YYREEE (reference sequence). Trimming cost V 4 bases and J 4 bases, with 8 bases left between them. This CDR3 reads CASSADLYGYTF. DNA for the CDR3: TGTGCCAGCAGCGCGGACCTCTATGGCTACACCTTC.

The chain carries TRBV5-1 and TRBJ1-5; the match to TRBD1 covers 8 bases. The CDR3 contains 15 residues. V was clipped by 4 bases and J by 4 bases; unmatched bases: 7. Looked up from germline, CDR1 is SGHRS and CDR2 is YFSETQ. The CDR3 protein is CASSLGTGGNQPQHF. Written as DNA, the CDR3 is TGCGCCAGCAGCCTAGGGACAGGCGGAAATCAGCCCCAGCATTTT.

This sequence joins TRBV5-1 and TRBJ1-4, with D hard to call. Between the trimmed V and J ends, which lost 4 bases and 3 bases, there was a span of 13 bases. Per the germline V gene, CDR1 is SGHRS and CDR2 is YFSETQ. The CDR3 length is 15 residues. The CDR3 protein is CASSPRVGANEKLFF. The CDR3 nucleotides read TGCGCCAGCAGCCCAAGGGTTGGAGCTAATGAAAAACTGTTTTTT.

The chain joins TRBV5-4 to TRBJ2-2; 8 bases match TRBD1. Germline values: CDR1 SGHNT, CDR2 YYREEE (reference sequence). Trimming at V came to 5 bases and at J to 4 bases, leaving 13 bases not matched to a gene. The CDR3 totals 17 residues. As DNA, the CDR3 is TGTGCCAGCAGACATAAGGGTTACAGGGGGACCACCGGGGAGCTGTTTTTT. This gives the protein CASRHKGYRGTTGELFF.

The CDR3 is CASSQDLLGEQYF. Written as DNA, the CDR3 is TGTGCCAGCAGCCAAGATCTTTTGGGGGAGCAGTACTTC. The chain combines TRBV14 with TRBJ2-7; unclear D gene. The length of the CDR3 is 13 residues. V lost 0 bases to trimming and J lost 7 bases, with 10 bases between them. Germline lookup yields CDR1 SGHDN and CDR2 FVKESK.

The chain joins TRBV6-2 or TRBV6-3 to TRBJ2-3; unclear D gene. Trimming took off 4 bases at V and 6 bases at J, with 8 bases between the two ends. CDR1 MNHEY and CDR2 SVGEGT come from the germline V gene. This CDR3 has 12 residues. CDR3 loop: CASSFRLDTQYF. DNA for the CDR3: TGTGCCAGCAGTTTTAGGTTGGATACGCAGTATTTT.

The genes are TRBV7-2 and TRBJ1-1, with TRBD1 identical over 9 bases. The CDR3 spans 13 residues. Germline lookup yields CDR1 SGHTA and CDR2 FQGNSA. After removal of 5 bases from V and 8 bases from J, the junction contained 6 bases not matched to a gene. CDR3 amino acids: CASSLQGAREAFF. CDR3 DNA: TGTGCCAGCAGCCTACAGGGGGCTAGGGAAGCTTTCTTT.

The CDR3 nucleotides read TGTGCCAGCAGTTTCGCGGGGGCGCCTTTCTACGAGCAGTACTTC. It is translated as CASSFAGAPFYEQYF. The rearrangement links TRBV27 to TRBJ2-7, with D possibly matching TRBD2 (7 bases). The CDR3 covers 15 residues. Germline CDR1 MNHEY, CDR2 SMNVEV (reference sequence). V was pared by 3 bases and J by 3 bases, with 15 bases between.

J is TRBJ1-4 and V is TRBV11-2; D unclear. There are 12 residues in the CDR3. V shed 1 base and J shed 9 bases, with 6 bases lying between them. CDR1 SGHAT and CDR2 FQNNGV come from the germline V gene. CDR3 in DNA: TGTGCCAGCAGCTTAGCTGGACAAAAACTGTTTTTT. The encoded protein is CASSLAGQKLFF.